The table lists the clone carrying this T cell receptor (beta chain) with a count of one. The target antigen is unknown. Sequencing in the ViraFEST assay came after antigen-specific CD4+ T cells had been expanded with viral peptide pools, which were used to stimulate PBMC. Having been cultured for under twelve days, the cells underwent CD4+ T cell isolation. By PCR, the person was confirmed to have had SARS-CoV-2 infection between March and December 2020. Culturing of 1.5 million to 2 million PBMC per well took place with around 9 IU/ml IL-2 and 9.5 to 10 ug/ml peptides. On both days 3 and 7, half of the culture medium was replaced with IL-2 medium. Some clones are missing from TCRdb's copy, which holds only in-frame ones; the method was immunoSEQ multiplex PCR. The sample lists approximately 31,000 clones, 72% occurring once. The data were taken from a study of vaccination effects on CD4 cells after COVID-19. Study-wide background: The participants, recipients of two vaccine doses, got either BNT162b2 or mRNA-1273. Samples came from two convalescent patients 16 days and one week before vaccination.

Germline assignment: CDR1 SGHRS and CDR2 YFSETQ. CDR3 length: 15 residues. V was pared by 3 bases and J by 1 base, with 13 bases between. Source: CD4+ T cells from PBMCs cultured with a peptide pool, taken before COVID-19 vaccination. The chain has TRBV5-1 and TRBJ1-1; weak D call: TRBD1 (6 bases). This sequence was found in a human donor who had a prior SARS-CoV-2 infection. CDR3 in amino acids: CASSSQGRGNTEAFF. The DNA of the CDR3 is TGCGCCAGCAGCTCACAGGGACGGGGGAACACTGAAGCTTTCTTT.